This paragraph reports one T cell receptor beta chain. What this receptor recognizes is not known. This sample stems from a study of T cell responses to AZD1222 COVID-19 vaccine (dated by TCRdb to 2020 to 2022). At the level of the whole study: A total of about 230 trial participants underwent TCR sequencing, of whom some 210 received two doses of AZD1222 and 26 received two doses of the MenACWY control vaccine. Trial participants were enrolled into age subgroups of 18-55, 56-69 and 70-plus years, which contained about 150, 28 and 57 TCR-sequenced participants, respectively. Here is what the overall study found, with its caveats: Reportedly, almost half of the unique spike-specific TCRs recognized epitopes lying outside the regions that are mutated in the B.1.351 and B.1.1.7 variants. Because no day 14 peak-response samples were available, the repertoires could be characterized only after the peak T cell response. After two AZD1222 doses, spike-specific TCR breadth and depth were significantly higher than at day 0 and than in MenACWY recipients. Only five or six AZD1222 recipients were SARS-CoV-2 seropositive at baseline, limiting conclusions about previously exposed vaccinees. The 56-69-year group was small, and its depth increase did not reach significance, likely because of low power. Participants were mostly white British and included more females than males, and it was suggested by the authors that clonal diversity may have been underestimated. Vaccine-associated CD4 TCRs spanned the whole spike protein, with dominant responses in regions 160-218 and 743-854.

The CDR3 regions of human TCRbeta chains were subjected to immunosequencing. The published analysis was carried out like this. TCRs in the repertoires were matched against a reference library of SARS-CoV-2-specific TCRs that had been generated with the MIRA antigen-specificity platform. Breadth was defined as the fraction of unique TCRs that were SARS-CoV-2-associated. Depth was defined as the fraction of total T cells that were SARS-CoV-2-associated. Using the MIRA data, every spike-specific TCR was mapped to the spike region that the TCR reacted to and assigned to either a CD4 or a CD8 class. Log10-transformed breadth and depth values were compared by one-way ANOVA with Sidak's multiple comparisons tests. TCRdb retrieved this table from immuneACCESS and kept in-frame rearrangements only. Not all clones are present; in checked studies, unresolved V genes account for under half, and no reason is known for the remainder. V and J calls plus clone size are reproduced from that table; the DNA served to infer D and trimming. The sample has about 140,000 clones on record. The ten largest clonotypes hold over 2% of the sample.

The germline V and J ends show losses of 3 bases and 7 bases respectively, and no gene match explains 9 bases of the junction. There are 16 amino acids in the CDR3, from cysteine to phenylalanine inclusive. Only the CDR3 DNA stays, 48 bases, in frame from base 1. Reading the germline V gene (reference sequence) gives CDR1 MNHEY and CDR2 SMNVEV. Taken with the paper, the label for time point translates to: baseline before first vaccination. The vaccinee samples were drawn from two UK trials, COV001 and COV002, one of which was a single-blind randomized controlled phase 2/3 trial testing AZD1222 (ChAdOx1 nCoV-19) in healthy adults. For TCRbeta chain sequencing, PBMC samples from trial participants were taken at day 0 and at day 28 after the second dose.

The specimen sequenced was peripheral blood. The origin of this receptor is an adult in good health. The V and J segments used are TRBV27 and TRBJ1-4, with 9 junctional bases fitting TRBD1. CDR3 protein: CASSFTTGGSGEKLFF. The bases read TGTGCCAGCAGTTTCACGACAGGGGGTAGCGGTGAAAAACTGTTTTTT.